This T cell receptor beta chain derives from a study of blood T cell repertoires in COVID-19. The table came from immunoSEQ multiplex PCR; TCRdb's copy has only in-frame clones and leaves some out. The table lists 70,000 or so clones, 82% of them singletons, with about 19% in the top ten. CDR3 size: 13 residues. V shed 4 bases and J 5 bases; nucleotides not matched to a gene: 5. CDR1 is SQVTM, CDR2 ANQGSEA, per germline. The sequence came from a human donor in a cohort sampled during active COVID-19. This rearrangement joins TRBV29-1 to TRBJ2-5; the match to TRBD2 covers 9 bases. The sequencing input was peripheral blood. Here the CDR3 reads CSVVSSGAETQYF. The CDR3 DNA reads TGCAGCGTTGTGTCTAGCGGGGCCGAGACCCAGTACTTC.